Below, 24 T cell receptor beta chains from the same sample are listed, as sequenced in a study of blood T cell repertoires in COVID-19 (dated by TCRdb to the early 2020s). The method was the immunoSEQ multiplex PCR assay. TCRdb retrieved this table from immuneACCESS and kept in-frame rearrangements only. Not all clones are present; in checked studies, unresolved V genes account for under half, and no reason is known for the remainder. The table for this sample lists about 190,000 clones; around 84% of them were counted only once. The ten largest clones represent approximately 3% of the sample. What was sequenced was PBMCs or T cells enriched from blood (not recorded which). These receptors were collected from a woman aged 25 to 39 who had recovered from COVID-19.

The chain uses TRBV2 and TRBJ1-2; TRBD1 agrees at 8 bases. The length of the CDR3 is 13 residues. The germline CDR1 and CDR2 sequences are SNHLY and FYNNEI. Germline trimming cut 6 bases from V and 4 bases from J; bases unmatched to any gene: 4. DNA for the CDR3: TGTGCCAGCAGACAAACAGGGGGCTATGGCTACACCTTC. As protein: CASRQTGGYGYTF.

V usage is TRBV5-1 and J usage is TRBJ2-1; 7 nucleotides agree with TRBD1. The CDR3 spans 15 residues. V dropped 4 bases and J dropped 2; count of bases not matched to a gene: 6. CDR1 and CDR2 (germline): SGHRS, YFSETQ. The CDR3 nucleotides read TGCGCCAGCAGCCTACAGGGGCCCACCTACAATGAGCAGTTCTTC. Encoded protein: CASSLQGPTYNEQFF.

The rearrangement links TRBV4-1 to TRBJ2-2, with 13 positions matching TRBD2. The J segment lost 5 bases and the V segment lost 4 bases, leaving 4 bases of the junction unmatched. This CDR3 has 16 amino acids. In germline, CDR1 is MGHRA, CDR2 YSYEKL. The CDR3 sequence is CASSLTSGRITGELFF. CDR3 nucleotide sequence: TGCGCCAGCAGCCTGACTAGCGGGAGGATTACCGGGGAGCTGTTTTTT.

This chain uses TRBV28 with TRBJ2-3; the match to TRBD2 covers 10 bases. The CDR3 has 15 residues. V shed 6 bases and J 3 bases; nucleotides not matched to a gene: 6. CDR1 is MDHEN, CDR2 SYDVKM, per germline. CDR3 coding DNA: TGTGCCAGCAGATTACTAGCGGGAAGTACAGATACGCAGTATTTT. This codes for CASRLLAGSTDTQYF.

DNA of the CDR3: TGTGCCAGCCGGGACAGGGGCCCTGAAGCTTTCTTT. Its translation: CASRDRGPEAFF. This sequence joins TRBV27 and TRBJ1-1; 10 bases map to TRBD1. This CDR3 is built from 12 residues. V gave up 8 bases and J gave up 6 bases; unmatched junction bases: 3. Germline CDR1 MNHEY, CDR2 SMNVEV (reference sequence).

A remark on this clone: One junction end disagrees with the germline gene, perhaps due to a read error. The chain uses TRBV7-7 and TRBJ2-5; possible D gene TRBD2, 5 bases. The CDR3 has 16 amino acids. CDR1 is SSHAT and CDR2 is FNYEAQ in the germline V gene (reference sequence). The DNA of the CDR3 is TGTGCTAGCAGCTTGGAGGTAAGGCGGGCTTCGGAGACCCAGTACTTC. Its translation is CASSLEVRRASETQYF. Full variable domain (rest looked up from reference TRBV7-7 and TRBJ2-5): GAGVSQSPRYKVTKRGQDVTLRCDPISSHATLYWYQQALGQGPEFLTYFNYEAQPDKSGLPSDRFSAERPEGSISTLTIQRTEQRDSAMYRCASSLEVRRASETQYFGPGTRLLVL.

The chain employs TRBV14 and TRBJ2-7, with D perhaps matching TRBD1 (5 bases). CDR3 length equals 13 residues. Looked up from germline, CDR1 is SGHDN and CDR2 is FVKESK. V was clipped by 4 bases and J by 6 bases, with 13 bases between them. CDR3 DNA: TGTGCCAGCAGCCGAACCCAGGGAACCGAGCAGTACGTC. It yields the protein CASSRTQGTEQYV.

The genes are TRBV19 and TRBJ2-1, with 14 bases that match TRBD2. CDR3 length: 16 amino acids. Trimming took 6 bases from V and 9 from J; bases not matched to a gene: 10. Per the germline V gene, CDR1 is LNHDA and CDR2 is SQIVND (reference sequence). This CDR3 reads CASSVGLAGGNTEQFF. In DNA form, the CDR3 reads TGTGCCAGTAGCGTAGGACTAGCGGGAGGCAACACTGAGCAGTTCTTC.

The chain employs TRBV2 and TRBJ1-2; D gene uncertain. Germline lookup yields CDR1 SNHLY and CDR2 FYNNEI. Trimming stripped 9 bases from V and 0 bases from J, with 17 bases between. The CDR3 loop spans 15 amino acids. The CDR3 bases are TGTGCCAGTAACCCCACCCGACAAACTAACTATGGCTACACCTTC. It is translated as CASNPTRQTNYGYTF.

By proportion, this clone is medium-sized. This chain uses TRBV2 with TRBJ1-5; tentatively, D is TRBD1 (6 bases). This CDR3 comprises 12 residues. V dropped 3 bases and J dropped 7 bases, with 7 bases sitting between them. Germline lookup yields CDR1 SNHLY and CDR2 FYNNEI. The CDR3 region has the DNA TGTGCCAGCAGTGAGGGGGCGCAGCCCCAGCATTTT. It specifies CASSEGAQPQHF.

V gene TRBV19 combines with J gene TRBJ1-4, with TRBD1 as a possible D gene (5 bases). The length of the CDR3 is 16 residues. The V end lost 2 bases, the J end lost 11 bases, and 21 bases lay between the germline ends. The V gene's germline CDR1 is LNHDA and CDR2 SQIVND (reference sequence). The CDR3 sequence: CASSITSQQALGKLFF. The CDR3 DNA is TGTGCCAGTAGTATAACCTCCCAACAGGCCCTCGGCAAACTGTTTTTT.

V usage is TRBV4-1 and J usage is TRBJ2-3; D unclear. The CDR3 is 14 residues long. Germline V gene sequence: CDR1 MGHRA, CDR2 YSYEKL. The V end was cut by 6 bases, the J end by 2 bases, with 12 bases between. CDR3: CASRTTTNTDTQYF. CDR3 nucleotide sequence: TGCGCCAGCAGAACTACCACAAACACAGATACGCAGTATTTT.

This rearrangement joins TRBV19 to TRBJ1-5; D unclear. This CDR3 comprises 13 residues. The germline V and J ends were trimmed by 1 base and 4 bases, with 5 bases remaining between them. Germline CDR1 is LNHDA and CDR2 is SQIVND (reference sequence). DNA for the CDR3: TGTGCCAGTAGTATAGTCCGGAATCAGCCCCAGCATTTT. The encoded protein is CASSIVRNQPQHF.

The chain has TRBV5-4 and TRBJ1-6, with 8 positions matching TRBD1. Trimming took 4 bases from V and 7 from J; bases not matched to a gene: 7. The CDR3 sequence is 15 residues long. In germline, CDR1 is SGHNT, CDR2 YYREEE (reference sequence). CDR3 amino acids: CASSPGQGGNSPLHF. The CDR3 bases are TGTGCCAGCAGCCCAGGACAGGGAGGGAATTCACCCCTCCACTTT.

This chain joins TRBV5-6 and TRBJ2-3; 9 bases line up with TRBD1. Germline V gene sequence: CDR1 SGHDT, CDR2 YYEEEE. The CDR3 covers 15 residues. V lost 3 bases, J lost 0 bases, and 2 bases stayed unmatched. CDR3 bases: TGTGCCAGCAGCTGGGACAGGGCCAGCACAGATACGCAGTATTTT. Amino acid sequence: CASSWDRASTDTQYF. The variable domain in full, with the rest retrieved from reference TRBV5-6 and TRBJ2-3, is DAGVTQSPTHLIKTRGQQVTLRCSPKSGHDTVSWYQQALGQGPQFIFQYYEEEERQRGNFPDRFSGHQFPNYSSELNVNALLLGDSALYLCASSWDRASTDTQYFGPGTRLTVL.

This chain connects TRBV27 to TRBJ1-6; D not resolved. The V gene's germline CDR1 is MNHEY and CDR2 SMNVEV (reference sequence). Trimming cost V 4 bases and J 7 bases, with 11 bases left between them. The CDR3 extends over 14 amino acids. CDR3 in amino acids: CASSSGRGNSPLHF. The CDR3 nucleotides read TGTGCCAGCAGTTCAGGTCGAGGGAATTCACCCCTCCACTTT.

This chain connects TRBV6-5 to TRBJ1-3, with D unresolved. Between the trimmed V and J ends, which lost 7 bases and 2 bases, there was a span of 12 bases. The length of the CDR3 is 14 residues. Germline loops: CDR1 MNHEY, CDR2 SVGAGI. CDR3 residues: CASTSPFTGNTIYF. The CDR3 region has the DNA TGTGCCAGCACGTCCCCTTTTACTGGAAACACCATATATTTT.

The CDR3 reads CASSVSGTGNYEQYF. CDR3 sequence (DNA): TGTGCCAGCAGCGTCTCCGGGACAGGGAATTACGAGCAGTACTTC. This sequence joins TRBV9 and TRBJ2-7, with 9 bases that match TRBD1. CDR1 is SGDLS and CDR2 is YYNGEE in the germline V gene. V shed 2 bases and J 4 bases; nucleotides not matched to a gene: 7. CDR3 size: 15 residues.

The chain has TRBV7-3 and TRBJ2-7, with D uncertain. CDR3 length: 13 residues. The germline V gene encodes CDR1 SGHTA and CDR2 FQGTGA. Trimming took 3 bases from V and 6 from J, leaving 12 bases between them. The CDR3 nucleotides read TGTGCCAGCAGCTTCGACGGTAGAGGCGAGCAGTACTTC. Its protein product is CASSFDGRGEQYF.

This sequence joins TRBV28 and TRBJ1-2; 8 bases fit TRBD1. The CDR3 is made up of 16 amino acids. Germline values: CDR1 MDHEN, CDR2 SYDVKM. V lost 8 bases and J lost 7; bases outside the gene matches: 18. CDR3 coding DNA: TGTGCCAGCCTCACAAGGTCCGGACAGGGTTGGGGTGGCTACACCTTC. Translation gives CASLTRSGQGWGGYTF.

V is TRBV2 and J is TRBJ2-5, with D possibly matching TRBD2 (6 bases). The V and J ends lost 6 bases and 5 bases respectively, with 13 bases between them. CDR1 is SNHLY, CDR2 FYNNEI, per germline. CDR3 length equals 13 residues. The CDR3 region is CASRRPGRETQYF. For the CDR3, the DNA is TGTGCCAGCAGGAGGCCGGGGAGGGAGACCCAGTACTTC.

V gene TRBV23-1 combines with J gene TRBJ1-1, with D uncertain. TRBV23-1 is an ORF, with its function uncertain. CDR3 length equals 15 residues. Trimming removed 0 bases at V and 1 base at J, with 9 bases between. In nucleotides, the CDR3 is TGCGCCAGCAGTCAATCTCAGGCAGGGAACACTGAAGCTTTCTTT. It codes for CASSQSQAGNTEAFF.

V gene TRBV5-1 combines with J gene TRBJ1-3; tentatively, D is TRBD1 (6 bases). The CDR3 consists of 16 residues. With 4 bases removed from V and 1 base from J, the gap between germline ends came to 15 bases. Germline lookup yields CDR1 SGHRS and CDR2 YFSETQ. The CDR3 is CASSTSTDRSGNTIYF. The CDR3, as DNA: TGCGCCAGCAGCACCTCGACGGACAGATCTGGAAACACCATATATTTT.

The chain is built from TRBV4-1 and TRBJ1-6; D unresolved. The ends were cut back, 1 base at V and 10 bases at J, with 17 bases in the middle. This CDR3 contains 16 residues. CDR1 and CDR2 (germline): MGHRA, YSYEKL. Here the CDR3 reads CASSQGTGIKTSPLHF. CDR3 in DNA: TGCGCCAGCAGCCAAGGCACCGGGATCAAAACCTCACCCCTCCACTTT.